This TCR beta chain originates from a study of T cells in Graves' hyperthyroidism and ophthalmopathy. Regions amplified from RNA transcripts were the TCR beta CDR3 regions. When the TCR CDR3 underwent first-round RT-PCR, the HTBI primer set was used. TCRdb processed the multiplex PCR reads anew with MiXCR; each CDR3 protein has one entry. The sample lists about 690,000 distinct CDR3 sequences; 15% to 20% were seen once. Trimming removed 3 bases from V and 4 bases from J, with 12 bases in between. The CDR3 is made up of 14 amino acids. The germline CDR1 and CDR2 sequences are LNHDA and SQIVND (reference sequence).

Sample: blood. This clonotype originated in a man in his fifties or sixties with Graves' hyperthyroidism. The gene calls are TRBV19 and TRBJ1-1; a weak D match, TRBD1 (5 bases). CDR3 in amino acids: CASSIGGTGTEAFF. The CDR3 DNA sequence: TGTGCCAGTAGTATTGGGGGAACAGGCACTGAAGCTTTCTTT.